This T cell receptor (beta chain) was captured by sequencing in a study of glioma-infiltrating T cells after dendritic cell vaccination. Study-wide background: Between the early 2000s and the early 2010s, patients got autologous tumor lysate-pulsed dendritic cell vaccines. General study findings and limits: Estimated pretreatment TIL content predicted outcome after dendritic cell vaccination. Complete blood and tumor specimen sets were limited to few patients.

A note on this clone: Antigen unknown.

Time point in this sample: after dendritic cell vaccination, including at tumor progression/relapse. All glioblastoma patients lacked an isocitrate dehydrogenase mutation. Here immunoSEQ multiplex PCR was the method, and the copy in TCRdb shows in-frame clones only, minus some. Here the sample spans some 90,000 clones, 80% to 90% being singletons. Looked up from germline, CDR1 is SNHLY and CDR2 is FYNNEI. Trimming shortened V by 4 bases and J by 2 bases, and 11 bases separated the two germline ends. The length of the CDR3 is 15 residues. The receptor's source is a human donor with glioblastoma. The chain joins TRBV2 to TRBJ2-2; tentatively, D is TRBD2 (6 bases). The sample here was blood, taken after dendritic cell vaccination. The CDR3 nucleotides read TGTGCCAGCAGTGCGAATAGCGGTAACACCGGGGAGCTGTTTTTT. This translates into CASSANSGNTGELFF.